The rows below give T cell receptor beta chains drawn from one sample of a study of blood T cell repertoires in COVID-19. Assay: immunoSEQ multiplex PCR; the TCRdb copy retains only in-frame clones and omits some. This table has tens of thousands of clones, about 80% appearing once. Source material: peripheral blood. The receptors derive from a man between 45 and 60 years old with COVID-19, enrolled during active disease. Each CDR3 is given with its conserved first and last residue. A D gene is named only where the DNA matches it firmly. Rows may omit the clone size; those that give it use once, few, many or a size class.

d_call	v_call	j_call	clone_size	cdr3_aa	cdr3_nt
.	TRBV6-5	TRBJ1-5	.	CASSYSSKIGPQHF	TGTGCCAGCAGTTACTCGAGCAAGATCGGGCCCCAGCATTTT
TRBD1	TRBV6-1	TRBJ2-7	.	CASSEPRVRQGAYEQYF	TGTGCCAGCAGTGAACCCCGGGTGAGACAGGGTGCCTACGAGCAGTACTTC
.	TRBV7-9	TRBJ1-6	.	CASTPPSSYNSPLHF	TGTGCCAGCACCCCGCCTAGCTCCTATAATTCACCCCTCCACTTT
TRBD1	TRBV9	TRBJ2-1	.	CASSPGTGYNEQFF	TGTGCCAGCAGTCCCGGGACAGGGTACAATGAGCAGTTCTTC
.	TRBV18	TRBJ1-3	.	CASSPGQGQNTIYF	TGTGCCAGCTCACCAGGCCAGGGCCAAAACACCATATATTTT
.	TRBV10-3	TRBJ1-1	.	CAISESPGGGALPEAFF	TGTGCCATCAGTGAGTCTCCCGGAGGGGGGGCATTACCTGAAGCTTTCTTT
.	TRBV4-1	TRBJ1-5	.	CASSQRAGSQPQHF	TGCGCCAGCAGCCAACGGGCCGGGAGTCAGCCCCAGCATTTT
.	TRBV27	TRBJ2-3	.	CASSLYRRADTQYF	TGTGCCAGCAGTTTATATAGGCGGGCAGATACGCAGTATTTT
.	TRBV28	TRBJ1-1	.	CASSLSRGNTEAFF	TGTGCCAGCAGTTTATCTCGGGGGAACACTGAAGCTTTCTTT
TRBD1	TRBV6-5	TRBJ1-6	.	CASSPRRTGDSPLHF	TGTGCCAGCAGTCCCCGACGGACAGGGGATTCACCCCTCCACTTT
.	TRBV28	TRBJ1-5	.	CASTPSWAGDSNQPQHF	TGTGCCAGCACCCCGAGCTGGGCAGGGGATAGCAATCAGCCCCAGCATTTT
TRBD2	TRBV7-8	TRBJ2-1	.	CASSLRLAGNEQFF	TGTGCCAGCAGCCTGAGACTAGCAGGCAATGAGCAGTTCTTC
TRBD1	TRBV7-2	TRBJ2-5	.	CASSYWTGPQETQYF	TGTGCCAGCAGTTATTGGACAGGGCCCCAAGAGACCCAGTACTTC
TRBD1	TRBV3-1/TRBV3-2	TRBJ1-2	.	CASSPTDRGYGYTF	TGTGCCAGCAGCCCGACAGACAGGGGCTATGGCTACACCTTC
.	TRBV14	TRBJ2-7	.	CASTSSFSYEQYF	TGTGCCAGCACCTCCTCTTTCTCCTACGAGCAGTACTTC
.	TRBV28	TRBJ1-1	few	CASSPFDSEAFF	TGTGCCAGCAGTCCCTTCGACAGTGAAGCTTTCTTT
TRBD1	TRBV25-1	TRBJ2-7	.	CASSEGRGPAYEQYF	TGTGCCAGCAGTGAGGGCAGGGGGCCAGCCTACGAGCAGTACTTC
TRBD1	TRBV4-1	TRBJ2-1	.	CASSQEWTGGRNEQFF	TGCGCCAGCAGCCAAGAATGGACAGGGGGCCGGAATGAGCAGTTCTTC
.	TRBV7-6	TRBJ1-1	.	CASSPDYMNTEAFF	TGTGCCAGCAGCCCGGACTACATGAACACTGAAGCTTTCTTT
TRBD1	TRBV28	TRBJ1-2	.	CASSLEGAFGYTF	TGTGCCAGCAGTTTAGAGGGGGCGTTTGGCTACACCTTC
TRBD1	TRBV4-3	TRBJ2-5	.	CANPARDRETQYF	TGCGCCAACCCAGCCCGGGACAGAGAGACCCAGTACTTC
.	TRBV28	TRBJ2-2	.	CASSLGPLGTGELFF	TGTGCCAGCAGTTTGGGGCCTCTAGGCACCGGGGAGCTGTTTTTT
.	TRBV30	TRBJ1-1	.	CAWSVRGRNTEAFF	TGTGCCTGGAGTGTACGAGGGCGGAACACTGAAGCTTTCTTT
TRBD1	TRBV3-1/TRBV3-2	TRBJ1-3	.	CASSRGTAGNTIYF	TGTGCCAGCAGCCGTGGGACAGCAGGAAACACCATATATTTT
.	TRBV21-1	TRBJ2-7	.	CASSQVVSGLFKGDEQYF	TGTGCCAGCAGTCAAGTGGTTAGCGGGCTTTTCAAAGGGGACGAGCAGTACTTC
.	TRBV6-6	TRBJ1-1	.	CASATGSSAGFF	TGTGCCAGCGCCACAGGGTCCAGCGCAGGTTTCTTT
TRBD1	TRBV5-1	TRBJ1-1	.	CASSLGPGGMNTEAFF	TGCGCCAGCAGCTTGGGTCCAGGGGGGATGAACACTGAAGCTTTCTTT
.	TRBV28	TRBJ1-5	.	CASRPDSSNQPQHF	TGTGCCAGCAGACCGGACAGTTCTAATCAGCCCCAGCATTTT
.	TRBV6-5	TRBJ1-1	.	CASSPRVDTEAFF	TGTGCCAGCAGTCCGAGGGTGGACACTGAAGCTTTCTTT
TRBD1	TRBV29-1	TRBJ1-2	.	CSVVGAPGQGEQLFYGYTF	TGCAGCGTTGTTGGGGCGCCGGGACAGGGGGAACAACTCTTCTATGGCTACACCTTC
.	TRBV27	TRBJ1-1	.	CASSFSIRTEAFF	TGTGCCAGCAGTTTCTCTATTCGCACTGAAGCTTTCTTT
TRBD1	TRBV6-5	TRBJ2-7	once	CASSPGQGSVYEQYF	TGTGCCAGCAGCCCGGGACAGGGTTCTGTCTACGAGCAGTACTTC
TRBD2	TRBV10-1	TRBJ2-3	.	CASSDRLAGDTQYF	TGCGCCAGCAGTGACAGACTAGCTGGAGATACGCAGTATTTT
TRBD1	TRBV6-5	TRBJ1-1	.	CASSYADRGIAFF	TGTGCCAGCAGTTACGCGGACAGGGGTATTGCTTTCTTT
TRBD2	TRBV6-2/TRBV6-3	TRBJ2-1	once	CASSYLASGSEQFF	TGTGCCAGCAGTTATCTGGCTAGCGGGAGTGAGCAGTTCTTC
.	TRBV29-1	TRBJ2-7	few	CSAGHGRYEQYF	TGCAGCGCCGGACACGGACGGTACGAGCAGTACTTC